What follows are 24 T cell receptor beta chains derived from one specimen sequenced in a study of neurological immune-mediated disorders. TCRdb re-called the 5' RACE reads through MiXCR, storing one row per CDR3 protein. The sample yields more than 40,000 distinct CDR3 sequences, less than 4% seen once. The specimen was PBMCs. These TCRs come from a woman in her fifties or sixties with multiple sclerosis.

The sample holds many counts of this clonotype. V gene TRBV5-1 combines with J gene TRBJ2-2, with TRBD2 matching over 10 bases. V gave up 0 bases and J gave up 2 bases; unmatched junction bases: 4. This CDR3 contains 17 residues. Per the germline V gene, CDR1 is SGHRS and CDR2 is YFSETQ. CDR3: CASSLGLAGANTGELFF. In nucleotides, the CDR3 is TGCGCCAGCAGCTTGGGCCTAGCGGGGGCTAACACCGGGGAGCTGTTTTTT.

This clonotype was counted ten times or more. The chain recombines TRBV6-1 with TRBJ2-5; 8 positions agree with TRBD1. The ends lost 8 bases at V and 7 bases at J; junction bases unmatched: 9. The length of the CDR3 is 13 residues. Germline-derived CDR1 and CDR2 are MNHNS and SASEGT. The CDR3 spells CASLPGGVGTQYF. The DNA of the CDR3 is TGTGCCAGCCTCCCAGGGGGCGTAGGGACCCAGTACTTC.

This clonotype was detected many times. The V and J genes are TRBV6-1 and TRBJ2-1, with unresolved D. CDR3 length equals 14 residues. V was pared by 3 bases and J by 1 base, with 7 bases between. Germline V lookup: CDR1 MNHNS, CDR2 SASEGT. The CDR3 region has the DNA TGTGCCAGCAGTGACAGCCTGTCCTACAATGAGCAGTTCTTC. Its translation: CASSDSLSYNEQFF.

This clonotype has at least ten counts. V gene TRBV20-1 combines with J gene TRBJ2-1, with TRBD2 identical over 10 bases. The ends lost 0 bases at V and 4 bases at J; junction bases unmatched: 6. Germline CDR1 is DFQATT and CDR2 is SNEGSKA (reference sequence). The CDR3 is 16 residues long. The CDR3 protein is CSARDFRAGGYNEQFF. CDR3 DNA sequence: TGCAGTGCTAGAGATTTCAGAGCGGGGGGGTACAATGAGCAGTTCTTC.

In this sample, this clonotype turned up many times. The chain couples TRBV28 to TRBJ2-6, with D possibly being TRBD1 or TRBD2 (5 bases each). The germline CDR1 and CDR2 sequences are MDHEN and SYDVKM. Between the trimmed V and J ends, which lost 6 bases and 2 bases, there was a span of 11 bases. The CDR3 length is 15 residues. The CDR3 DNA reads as TGTGCCAGCAGCCTTGGGGGAACTGGGGCCAACGTCCTGACTTTC. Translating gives CASSLGGTGANVLTF.

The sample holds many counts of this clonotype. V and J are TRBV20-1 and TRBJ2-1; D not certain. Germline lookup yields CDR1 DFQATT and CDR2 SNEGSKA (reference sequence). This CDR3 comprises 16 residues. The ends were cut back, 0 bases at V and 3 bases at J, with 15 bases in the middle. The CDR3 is CSARDLPGGDYNEQFF. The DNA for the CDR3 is TGCAGTGCTAGAGATCTTCCCGGCGGCGACTACAATGAGCAGTTCTTC.

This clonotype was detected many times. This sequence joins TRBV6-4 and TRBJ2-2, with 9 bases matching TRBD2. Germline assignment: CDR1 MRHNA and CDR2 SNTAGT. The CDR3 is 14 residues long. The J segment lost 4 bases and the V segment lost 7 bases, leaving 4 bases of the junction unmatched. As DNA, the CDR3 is TGTGCCAGCAAGGCTAGCGGGACCACCGGGGAGCTGTTTTTT. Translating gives CASKASGTTGELFF.

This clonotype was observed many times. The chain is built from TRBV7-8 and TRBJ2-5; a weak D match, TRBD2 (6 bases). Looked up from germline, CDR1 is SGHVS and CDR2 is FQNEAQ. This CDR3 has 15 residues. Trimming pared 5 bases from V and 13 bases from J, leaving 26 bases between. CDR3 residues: CASSPDGYYREIGYF. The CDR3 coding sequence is TGTGCCAGCAGCCCCGACGGCTATTACCGGGAGATAGGGTACTTC.

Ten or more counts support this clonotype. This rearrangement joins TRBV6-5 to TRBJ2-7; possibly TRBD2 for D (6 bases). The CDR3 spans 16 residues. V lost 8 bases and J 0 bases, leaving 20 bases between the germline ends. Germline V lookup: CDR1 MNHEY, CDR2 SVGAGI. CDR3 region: CASFRRESLSSYEQYF. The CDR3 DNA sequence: TGTGCCAGCTTTCGGCGGGAATCTCTAAGCTCCTACGAGCAGTACTTC.

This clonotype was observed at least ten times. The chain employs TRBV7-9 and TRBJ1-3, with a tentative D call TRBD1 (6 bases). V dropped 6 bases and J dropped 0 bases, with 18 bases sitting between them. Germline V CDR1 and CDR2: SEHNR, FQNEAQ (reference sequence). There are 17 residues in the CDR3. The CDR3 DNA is TGTGCCAGCAGGAGTCCAGCCACAGGGAGCTCTGGAAACACCATATATTTT. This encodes CASRSPATGSSGNTIYF.

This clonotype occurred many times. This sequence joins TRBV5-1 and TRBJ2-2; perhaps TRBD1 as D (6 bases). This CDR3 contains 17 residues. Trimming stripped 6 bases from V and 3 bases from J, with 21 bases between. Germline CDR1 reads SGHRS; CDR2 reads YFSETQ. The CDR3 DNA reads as TGCGCCAGCATCCTGCATCCAGGGGTCAGGGACACCGGGGAGCTGTTTTTT. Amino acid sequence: CASILHPGVRDTGELFF.

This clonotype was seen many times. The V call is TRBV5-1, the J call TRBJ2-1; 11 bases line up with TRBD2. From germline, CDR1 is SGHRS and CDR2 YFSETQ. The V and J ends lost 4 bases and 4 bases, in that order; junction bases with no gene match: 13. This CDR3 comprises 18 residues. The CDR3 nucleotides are TGCGCCAGCAGCCTCTATTTACTAGCGGGAGCACCTTACAATGAGCAGTTCTTC. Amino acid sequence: CASSLYLLAGAPYNEQFF. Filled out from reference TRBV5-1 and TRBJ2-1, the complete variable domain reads KAGVTQTPRYLIKTRGQQVTLSCSPISGHRSVSWYQQTPGQGLQFLFEYFSETQRNKGNFPGRFSGRQFSNSRSEMNVSTLELGDSALYLCASSLYLLAGAPYNEQFFGPGTRLTVL.

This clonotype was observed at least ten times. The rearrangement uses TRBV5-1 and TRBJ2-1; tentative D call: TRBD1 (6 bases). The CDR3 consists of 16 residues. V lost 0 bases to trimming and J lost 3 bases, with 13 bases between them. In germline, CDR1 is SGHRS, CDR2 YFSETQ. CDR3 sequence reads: CASSLGEVGGYNEQFF. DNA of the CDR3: TGCGCCAGCAGCTTGGGGGAAGTAGGGGGCTACAATGAGCAGTTCTTC.

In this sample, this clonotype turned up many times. The CDR3 reads CASSLTGVTGANVLTF. CDR3 nucleotides: TGCGCCAGCAGCTTGACAGGGGTTACTGGGGCCAACGTCCTGACTTTC. This chain joins TRBV5-1 and TRBJ2-6; 7 nucleotides align to TRBD1. The CDR3 is made up of 16 amino acids. The V and J ends lost 1 base and 2 bases, in that order; junction bases with no gene match: 3. Germline V gene sequence: CDR1 SGHRS, CDR2 YFSETQ. Full variable domain (missing parts from reference TRBV5-1 and TRBJ2-6): KAGVTQTPRYLIKTRGQQVTLSCSPISGHRSVSWYQQTPGQGLQFLFEYFSETQRNKGNFPGRFSGRQFSNSRSEMNVSTLELGDSALYLCASSLTGVTGANVLTFGAGSRLTVL.

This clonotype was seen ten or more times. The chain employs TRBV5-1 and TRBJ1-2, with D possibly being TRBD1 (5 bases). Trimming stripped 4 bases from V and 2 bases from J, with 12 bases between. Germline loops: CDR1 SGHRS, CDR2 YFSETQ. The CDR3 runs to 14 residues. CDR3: CASSAGWGNYGYTF. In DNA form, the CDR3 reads TGCGCCAGCAGCGCAGGGTGGGGCAACTATGGCTACACCTTC.

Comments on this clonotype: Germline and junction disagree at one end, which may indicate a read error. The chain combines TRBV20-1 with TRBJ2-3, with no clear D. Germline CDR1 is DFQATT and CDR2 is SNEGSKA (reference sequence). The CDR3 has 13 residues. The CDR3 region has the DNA TGCAGTGATAGAGATAGGATCGCAGATACGCAGTATTTT. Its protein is CSDRDRIADTQYF.

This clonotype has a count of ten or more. CDR3 nucleotides: TGTGCCAGCAGCTTACAACCGAGCAGGGGGCGCTTGGAGACCCAGTACTTC. This translates into CASSLQPSRGRLETQYF. The V gene is TRBV11-2, the J gene TRBJ2-5; 8 nucleotides line up with TRBD1. Germline V lookup: CDR1 SGHAT, CDR2 FQNNGV. With V trimmed by 2 bases and J by 5 bases, 13 bases remained unmatched. The CDR3 length is 17 residues.

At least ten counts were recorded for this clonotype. The CDR3 nucleotides are TGCAGTGCTATCCATCGACAGGGCCGAGCTGAAGCTTTCTTT. It translates to CSAIHRQGRAEAFF. This chain uses TRBV20-1 with TRBJ1-1, with TRBD1 matching over 7 bases. Germline assignment: CDR1 DFQATT and CDR2 SNEGSKA (reference sequence). The CDR3 loop spans 14 amino acids. V lost 4 bases to trimming and J lost 6 bases; unmatched junction nucleotides: 11.

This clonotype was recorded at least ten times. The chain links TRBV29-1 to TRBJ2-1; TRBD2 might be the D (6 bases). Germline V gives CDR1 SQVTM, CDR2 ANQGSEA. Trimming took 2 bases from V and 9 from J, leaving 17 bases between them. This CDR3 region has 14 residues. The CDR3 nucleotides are TGCAGCGTTGAAATAGCGGCTGGTCTCGGTGAGCAGTTCTTC. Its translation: CSVEIAAGLGEQFF.

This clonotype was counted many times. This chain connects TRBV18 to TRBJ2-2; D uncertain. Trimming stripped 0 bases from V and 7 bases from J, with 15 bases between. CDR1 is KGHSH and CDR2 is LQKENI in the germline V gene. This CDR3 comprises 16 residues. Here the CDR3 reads CASSPPGSQRDGELFF. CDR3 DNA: TGTGCCAGCTCACCACCCGGGTCCCAGCGCGACGGGGAGCTGTTTTTT.

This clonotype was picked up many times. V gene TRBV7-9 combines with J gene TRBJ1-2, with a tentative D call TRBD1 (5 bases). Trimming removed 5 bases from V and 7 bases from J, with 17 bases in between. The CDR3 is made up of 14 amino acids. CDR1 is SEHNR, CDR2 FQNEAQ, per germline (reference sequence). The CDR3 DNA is TGTGCCAGCAGCGGCCCTGGGAGGGGCCCTGGCTACACCTTC. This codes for CASSGPGRGPGYTF. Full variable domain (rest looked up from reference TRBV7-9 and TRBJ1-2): DTGVSQNPRHKITKRGQNVTFRCDPISEHNRLYWYRQTLGQGPEFLTYFQNEAQLEKSRLLSDRFSAERPKGSFSTLEIQRTEQGDSAMYLCASSGPGRGPGYTFGSGTRLTVV.

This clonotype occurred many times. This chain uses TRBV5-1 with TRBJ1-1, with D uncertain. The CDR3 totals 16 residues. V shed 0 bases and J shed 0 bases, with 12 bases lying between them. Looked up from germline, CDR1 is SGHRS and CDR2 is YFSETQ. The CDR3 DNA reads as TGCGCCAGCAGCTTGGACGGCAGCGCCGTGAACACTGAAGCTTTCTTT. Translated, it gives CASSLDGSAVNTEAFF.

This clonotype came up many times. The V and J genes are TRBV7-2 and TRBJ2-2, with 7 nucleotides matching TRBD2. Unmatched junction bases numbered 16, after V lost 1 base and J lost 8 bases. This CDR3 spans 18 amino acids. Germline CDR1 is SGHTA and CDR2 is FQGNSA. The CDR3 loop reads CASSLVVLTGGGIGELFF. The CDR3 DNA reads TGTGCCAGCAGCTTAGTCGTCCTTACGGGAGGAGGTATAGGGGAGCTGTTTTTT.

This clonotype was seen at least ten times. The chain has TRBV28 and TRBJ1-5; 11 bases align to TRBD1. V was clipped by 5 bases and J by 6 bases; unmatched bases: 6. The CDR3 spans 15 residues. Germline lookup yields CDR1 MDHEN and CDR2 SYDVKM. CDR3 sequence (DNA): TGTGCCAGCAGTACGCCGGGGACAGGGGGTCAGCCCCAGCATTTT. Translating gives CASSTPGTGGQPQHF.